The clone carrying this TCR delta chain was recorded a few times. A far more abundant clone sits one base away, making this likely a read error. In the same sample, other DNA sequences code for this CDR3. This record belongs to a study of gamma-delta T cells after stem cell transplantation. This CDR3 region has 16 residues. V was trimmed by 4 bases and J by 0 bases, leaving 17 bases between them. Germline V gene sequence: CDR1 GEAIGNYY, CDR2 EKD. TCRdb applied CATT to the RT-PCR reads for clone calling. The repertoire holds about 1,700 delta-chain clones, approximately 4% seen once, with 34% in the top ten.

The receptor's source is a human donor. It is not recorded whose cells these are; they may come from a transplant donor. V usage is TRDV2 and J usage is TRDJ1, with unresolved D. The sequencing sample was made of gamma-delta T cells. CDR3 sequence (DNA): TGTGCCTGTGATAGTCTACTTGGGACCTACACCGATAAACTCATCTTT. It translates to CACDSLLGTYTDKLIF.